The source of this TCR beta chain is a study of lymphopenia after photon versus proton radiotherapy. Clones were sequenced by immunoSEQ multiplex PCR, and TCRdb holds only the in-frame ones, with some missing. The sample has roughly 25,000 clones, 80% to 85% seen once. Trimming pared 0 bases from V and 2 bases from J, leaving 10 bases between. CDR3 size: 15 residues. The germline CDR1 and CDR2 sequences are SNHLY and FYNNEI. To note about this clone: Its matching antigen is unknown.

Findings of the study overall: Photon-treated patients lost naive T cells and TCR diversity; proton-treated stayed stable.

The rearrangement joins TRBV2 to TRBJ1-2; a possible D gene is TRBD1 (5 bases). The sequences come from peripheral blood, collected from a patient treated with proton-based radiotherapy. The source is a woman in her 70s with pancreatic cancer. Here the CDR3 reads CASSEAWGPNYGYTF. In DNA, the CDR3 is TGTGCCAGCAGTGAAGCCTGGGGACCCAACTATGGCTACACCTTC. The full variable domain, rest sourced from reference TRBV2 and TRBJ1-2, is EPEVTQTPSHQVTQMGQEVILRCVPISNHLYFYWYRQILGQKVEFLVSFYNNEISEKSEIFDDQFSVERPDGSNFTLKIRSTKLEDSAMYFCASSEAWGPNYGYTFGSGTRLTVV.